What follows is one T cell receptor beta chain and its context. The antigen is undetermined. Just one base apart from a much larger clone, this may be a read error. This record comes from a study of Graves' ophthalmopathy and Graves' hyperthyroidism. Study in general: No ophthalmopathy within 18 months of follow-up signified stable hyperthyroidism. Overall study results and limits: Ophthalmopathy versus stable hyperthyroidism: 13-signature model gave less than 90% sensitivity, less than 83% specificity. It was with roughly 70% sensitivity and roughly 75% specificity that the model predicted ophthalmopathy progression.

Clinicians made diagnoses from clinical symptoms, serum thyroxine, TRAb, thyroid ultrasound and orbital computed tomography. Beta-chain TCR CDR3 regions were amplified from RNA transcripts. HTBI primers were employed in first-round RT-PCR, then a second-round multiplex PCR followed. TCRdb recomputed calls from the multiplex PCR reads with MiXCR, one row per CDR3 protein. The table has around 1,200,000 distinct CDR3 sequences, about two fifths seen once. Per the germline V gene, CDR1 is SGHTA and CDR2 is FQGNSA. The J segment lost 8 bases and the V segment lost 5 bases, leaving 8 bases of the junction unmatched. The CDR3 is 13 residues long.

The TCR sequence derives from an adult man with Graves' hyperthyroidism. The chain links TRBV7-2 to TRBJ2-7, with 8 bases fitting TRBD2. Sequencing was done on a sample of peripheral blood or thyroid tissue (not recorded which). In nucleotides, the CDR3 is TGTGCCAGCAGCCCTGGGGTAGCGGGACAGCAGTACTTC. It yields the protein CASSPGVAGQQYF.